The 24 T cell receptor beta chains below all came from one sample that was sequenced in a study of tumor and adjacent non-tumor tissue in lung cancer. The template was RNA from unsorted bulk tissue. The normal lung tissue was taken more than 3 cm from the tumor edge. TCRbeta libraries were built with three rounds of nested PCR, modified from ARM-PCR. TCRdb independently ran MiXCR on the multiplex PCR reads; one entry per CDR3 protein. The repertoire holds about 110,000 distinct CDR3 sequences, with about 61% as singletons. The source material was distant non-tumor lung tissue. These receptor sequences come from a man aged 55-75 years with non-small cell lung cancer.

This clonotype was observed many times. This chain connects TRBV20-1 to TRBJ2-2; 7 bases map to TRBD2. V lost 0 bases to trimming and J lost 4 bases; unmatched junction nucleotides: 5. This CDR3 spans 15 amino acids. Germline lookup yields CDR1 DFQATT and CDR2 SNEGSKA (reference sequence). CDR3 DNA: TGCAGTGCTAGAGATGCAGGACTAGGCACCGGGGAGCTGTTTTTT. This gives the protein CSARDAGLGTGELFF.

There are many counts of this clonotype. V usage is TRBV7-8 and J usage is TRBJ1-4; D unresolved. The V and J ends lost 1 base and 0 bases respectively, with 6 bases between them. CDR3 length equals 15 residues. Germline V gene data show CDR1 as SGHVS and CDR2 as FQNEAQ. CDR3 DNA sequence: TGTGCCAGCAGCTTAGAGACCTCAACTAATGAAAAACTGTTTTTT. Protein product: CASSLETSTNEKLFF.

This clonotype has more than one count but fewer than ten. One junction end does not reproduce the germline sequence, and a read error may be involved. The gene calls are TRBV6-1 and TRBJ2-3; D is unclear. This CDR3 region has 13 residues. CDR1 is MNHNS and CDR2 is SASEGT in the germline V gene. CDR3 residues: CASKRQSTDTQYF. CDR3 bases: TGTGCTAGCAAACGGCAGAGCACAGATACGCAGTATTTT.

Remarks on this clonotype: A much larger clone sits a single nucleotide away, making a read error possible. Likely a read error: the CDR3 ends without its conserved phenylalanine or tryptophan. The CDR3 DNA is TGCGCCAGCAGCGTTACAGGGATAGTGGGCACTGAAGCTTTCCTT. Residues: CASSVTGIVGTEAFL. This chain uses TRBV4-1 with TRBJ1-1; tentatively, D is TRBD1 (6 bases). V was pared by 5 bases and J by 4 bases, with 17 bases between. Looked up from germline, CDR1 is MGHRA and CDR2 is YSYEKL. CDR3 length: 15 amino acids.

As to this clonotype: In this CDR3 the conserved last residue, phenylalanine or tryptophan, is missing, so a read error is likely. CDR3 DNA sequence: TGTGCCAGCAGTTACTCGAAGGGTTCTAGCGGGACTCTCTTGTACAATGAGCAGTTCCTC. It yields the protein CASSYSKGSSGTLLYNEQFL. The V call is TRBV6-2 or TRBV6-3, the J call TRBJ2-1, with 9 bases fitting TRBD2. V lost 0 bases, J lost 4 bases, and 16 bases stayed unmatched. Germline V gene data show CDR1 as MNHEY and CDR2 as SVGEGT. The CDR3 covers 20 residues.

This clonotype was seen ten or more times. The CDR3 DNA is TGTGCCAGCAGTTTTACTGGGACCATGAACACTGAAGCTTTCTTT. Amino acids: CASSFTGTMNTEAFF. The chain has TRBV12-3 or TRBV12-4 and TRBJ1-1, with D possibly being TRBD1 (5 bases). Trimming removed 3 bases from V and 0 bases from J, with 11 bases in between. The CDR3 is made up of 15 amino acids.

This clonotype occurred many times. The genes are TRBV6-2 or TRBV6-3 and TRBJ2-7; D is perhaps TRBD2 (5 bases). The CDR3 runs to 15 residues. V was pared by 5 bases and J by 0 bases, with 14 bases between. The germline gives CDR1 MNHEY, CDR2 SVGEGT. In nucleotides, the CDR3 is TGTGCCAGCAGTCCCTCAGGACTGAGCTCCTACGAGCAGTACTTC. It translates to CASSPSGLSSYEQYF.

As to this clonotype: Sequence at one end of the junction differs from germline and may be a read error. The chain links TRBV6-5 to TRBJ2-1; D remains unclear. The CDR3 length is 16 residues. Germline CDR1 and CDR2: MNHEY and SVGAGI. Written as DNA, the CDR3 is TGTGTCAGCAGTTACGGGCCTTCCAGCTCCTGCAATGAGCAGTTCTTC. Protein sequence: CVSSYGPSSSCNEQFF.

The chain employs TRBV28 and TRBJ2-5; D is unclear. Germline V gene data show CDR1 as MDHEN and CDR2 as SYDVKM. V lost 4 bases, J lost 5 bases, and 14 bases lay in between. The CDR3 is 14 residues long. In nucleotides, the CDR3 is TGTGCCAGCAGTTGGACCGAAGGGATGGAGACCCAGTACTTC. Residues: CASSWTEGMETQYF.

Comment on this clonotype: This may be a read error, as it is one base from a much larger clone. The CDR3 DNA reads TGCGCCAGCAGCCAAGCTCTCGTGGGGAACACTGAAGCTTTCTTT. Translation: CASSQALVGNTEAFF. The J gene is TRBJ1-1, the V gene TRBV4-1, with D unclear. Germline-derived CDR1 and CDR2 are MGHRA and YSYEKL. The CDR3 contains 15 residues. Trimming removed 1 base at V and 1 base at J, with 10 bases between.

Concerning this clonotype: Being one base from a much bigger clone, this may be a read error. This chain joins TRBV4-1 and TRBJ2-1; D unresolved. The CDR3 is 14 residues long. Germline V gene data show CDR1 as MGHRA and CDR2 as YSYEKL. V gave up 2 bases and J gave up 5 bases, with 10 bases separating them. The CDR3 DNA reads as TGCGCCAGCAGCCAATCCGGGCCCCACAATGAGCAGTTCTTC. It translates to CASSQSGPHNEQFF.

In the case of this clonotype: At one boundary the junction diverges from the germline segment, which might be a read error. V usage is TRBV6-2 or TRBV6-3 and J usage is TRBJ2-7; no definite D call. Germline V gives CDR1 MNHEY, CDR2 SVGEGT. This CDR3 is 13 amino acids long. This CDR3 reads CTSSYTTGYERYF. The DNA for the CDR3 is TGTACCAGCAGTTACACGACGGGCTACGAGCGGTACTTC.

The chain uses TRBV5-1 and TRBJ1-1, with 9 bases fitting TRBD1. CDR3 length: 15 amino acids. V was pared by 0 bases and J by 5 bases, with 5 bases of the junction left unmatched. The germline CDR1 and CDR2 sequences are SGHRS and YFSETQ. The CDR3 here is CASSLGRTGVTEAFF. CDR3 coding DNA: TGCGCCAGCAGCTTGGGAAGGACAGGGGTGACTGAAGCTTTCTTT.

About this clonotype itself: The junction does not match germline at one end; this may be a read error. The rearrangement joins TRBV6-5 to TRBJ1-2; 9 nucleotides line up with TRBD1. The CDR3 has 17 amino acids. CDR1 MNHEY and CDR2 SVGAGI come from the germline V gene. The CDR3 region is CASRKSTGGDQNYGYSF. In DNA, the CDR3 is TGTGCCAGCAGAAAATCAACAGGGGGCGATCAGAACTATGGCTACAGCTTC.

Only a few counts were recorded for this clonotype. A much larger clone lies a single base off, so this may be a read error. This sequence joins TRBV12-3 or TRBV12-4 and TRBJ2-7, with 7 bases aligning to TRBD1. J was trimmed by 6 bases and V by 7 bases; bases with no gene match: 12. The CDR3 sequence is 14 residues long. The CDR3 loop reads CASNQTTGRLEQYF. The CDR3 DNA reads as TGTGCCAGCAACCAGACGACAGGGCGGCTCGAGCAGTACTTC.

Worth noting for this clonotype: Here the CDR3 omits its conserved ending phenylalanine or tryptophan, so a read error is the likely source. The chain recombines TRBV6-1 with TRBJ2-1; a weak D match, TRBD1 (6 bases). CDR3 size: 12 residues. V dropped 10 bases and J dropped 8 bases, with 15 bases sitting between them. Germline CDR1 reads MNHNS; CDR2 reads SASEGT. The CDR3 DNA is TGTGCCAACAGGAAACAGGGCCATGAGCAGTTCCTC. Its protein is CANRKQGHEQFL.

This clonotype was counted a few times. Being one base from a much bigger clone, this may be a read error. This chain uses TRBV6-1 with TRBJ1-3; D unresolved. The CDR3 is made up of 13 amino acids. Germline V lookup: CDR1 MNHNS, CDR2 SASEGT. DNA of the CDR3: TGTGCCAGCAGTGAAAAATTTGGAAACATCATATATTTT. Encoded protein: CASSEKFGNIIYF.

Many counts were recorded for this clonotype. This chain links TRBV28 with TRBJ2-7, with 7 nucleotides matching TRBD2. V shed 5 bases, J shed 5 bases, and the junction held 9 bases outside the gene matches. Germline V gives CDR1 MDHEN, CDR2 SYDVKM. The CDR3 has 14 amino acids. The CDR3 DNA follows: TGTGCCAGCAGTACCCCAGCGGGGACCAACGAGCAGTACTTC. This gives the protein CASSTPAGTNEQYF.

In the case of this clonotype: Relative to the germline gene, one junction end is altered; a read error may explain this. The chain has TRBV2 and TRBJ1-5, with D possibly matching TRBD1 (5 bases). From germline, CDR1 is SNHLY and CDR2 FYNNEI. The CDR3 length is 13 residues. The CDR3 loop reads CVSRDGEDQPQHF. The DNA for the CDR3 is TGTGTCAGCAGGGACGGGGAGGATCAGCCCCAGCATTTT. Full variable domain (rest looked up from reference TRBV2 and TRBJ1-5): EPEVTQTPSHQVTQMGQEVILRCVPISNHLYFYWYRQILGQKVEFLVSFYNNEISEKSEIFDDQFSVERPDGSNFTLKIRSTKLEDSAMYFCVSRDGEDQPQHFGDGTRLSIL.

In the case of this clonotype: Relative to the germline gene, one junction end is altered; a read error may explain this. The chain carries TRBV20-1 and TRBJ2-2, with D perhaps matching TRBD1 (6 bases). Germline V gene data show CDR1 as DFQATT and CDR2 as SNEGSKA (reference sequence). This CDR3 has 13 residues. The CDR3 reads CSAQDRNTGELLF. The CDR3 nucleotides read TGCAGTGCTCAGGACAGAAACACCGGGGAGCTGCTTTTT.

This rearrangement joins TRBV5-1 to TRBJ2-7, with D possibly TRBD2 on 6 matching bases. V shed 4 bases and J shed 7 bases, with 18 bases lying between them. Germline assignment: CDR1 SGHRS and CDR2 YFSETQ. The CDR3 consists of 14 residues. The CDR3 nucleotides read TGCGCCAGCAGCCGGACTAACGGGAGCTATGAGCAGTACTTC. This sequence encodes CASSRTNGSYEQYF.

Details on this clonotype: This clone may be a read error of a much larger clone one base away. The genes are TRBV12-3 or TRBV12-4 and TRBJ1-5; D might be TRBD1 (5 bases). Trimming took off 6 bases at V and 4 bases at J, with 13 bases between the two ends. The CDR3 sequence is 14 residues long. The CDR3 here is CASSPWGGNQPQHF. In nucleotides, the CDR3 is TGTGCCAGCAGCCCCTGGGGGGGAAATCAGCCCCAGCATTTT.

The chain recombines TRBV29-1 with TRBJ2-3; D call uncertain. The J call may be in error: the DNA end matches TRBJ1-5 better. Germline-derived CDR1 and CDR2 are SQVTM and ANQGSEA. The CDR3 is 13 amino acids. Written as DNA, the CDR3 is TGCAGCGGCGGAGGGAGCGACACAGATACGCAGCATTTT. Protein sequence: CSGGGSDTDTQHF.

As concerns this clonotype: One end of the junction fails to match germline, which may point to a read error. The CDR3 sequence is CSVEGTFLPYNEEFF. CDR3 DNA sequence: TGCAGCGTTGAAGGGACTTTCCTCCCATACAATGAGGAGTTCTTC. The chain uses TRBV29-1 and TRBJ2-1; a possible D gene is TRBD2 (5 bases). Germline CDR1 is SQVTM and CDR2 is ANQGSEA. This CDR3 has 15 amino acids.